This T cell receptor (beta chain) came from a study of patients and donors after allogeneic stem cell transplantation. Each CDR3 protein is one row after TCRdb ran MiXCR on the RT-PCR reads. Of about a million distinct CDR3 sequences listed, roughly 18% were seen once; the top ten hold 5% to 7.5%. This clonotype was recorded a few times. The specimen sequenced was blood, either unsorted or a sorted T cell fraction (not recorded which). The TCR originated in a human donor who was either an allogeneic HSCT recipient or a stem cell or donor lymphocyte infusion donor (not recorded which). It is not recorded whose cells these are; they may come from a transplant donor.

The CDR3 reads CASRGGEANIQYF. The DNA for the CDR3 is TGCGCCAGCAGGGGGGGGGAGGCAAACATTCAGTACTTC. The J gene is TRBJ2-4, the V gene TRBV4-3; 7 bases are a match to TRBD2. CDR3 length equals 13 residues. Germline V gene data show CDR1 as LGHNA and CDR2 as YSLEER. J was trimmed by 6 bases and V by 6 bases; bases with no gene match: 5.